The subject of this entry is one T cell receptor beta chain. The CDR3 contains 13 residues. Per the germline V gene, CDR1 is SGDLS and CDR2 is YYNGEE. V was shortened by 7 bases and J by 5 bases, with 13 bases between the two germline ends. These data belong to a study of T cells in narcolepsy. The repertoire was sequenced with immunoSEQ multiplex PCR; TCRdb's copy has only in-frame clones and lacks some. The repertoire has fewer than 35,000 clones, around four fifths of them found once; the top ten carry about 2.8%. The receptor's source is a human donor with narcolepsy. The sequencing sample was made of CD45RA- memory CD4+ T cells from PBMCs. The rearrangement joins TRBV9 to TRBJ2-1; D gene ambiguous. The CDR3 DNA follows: TGTGCCAGCTTCTGGACCGAAGACAATGAGCAGTTCTTC. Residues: CASFWTEDNEQFF.